This TCR beta chain is drawn from a study of T cell changes during pregnancy in multiple sclerosis. Measured with immunoSEQ multiplex PCR; TCRdb has only the in-frame clones, and not every one. The sample has under 40,000 clones, around 92% seen once. Germline CDR1 reads MNHNY; CDR2 reads SVGAGI (reference sequence). V trimming: 5 bases; J trimming: 7 bases; junction bases outside the gene matches: 9. The CDR3 has 15 residues. This TCR derives from a female donor in good health, enrolled as a control in a pregnancy study. The chain carries TRBV6-6 and TRBJ2-4, with TRBD1 matching 9 bases. The sequences come from CD4+ T cells from peripheral blood mononuclear cells, collected in the third trimester of pregnancy. CDR3 amino acids: CASSRDRAWGNIQYF. The CDR3, as DNA: TGTGCCAGCAGTAGGGACAGGGCTTGGGGGAACATTCAGTACTTC.